The rows below give T cell receptor beta chains drawn from one sample of a study of T cells in Graves' hyperthyroidism and ophthalmopathy. TCRdb analysed the multiplex PCR reads with MiXCR anew, one entry per CDR3 protein. The profile shows hundreds of thousands of distinct CDR3 sequences, around 15% of them singletons. Sequenced material: blood. The receptors stem from a man between 18 and 29 years old with Graves' ophthalmopathy. Each CDR3 is given with its conserved first and last residue. The order of the fields is J gene, D gene, clone size, V gene, CDR3 length, CDR3 DNA, CDR3 protein. D genes are given only for firm matches. Clone size is not always given. Where it is, it says once, few, many or a class for expanded clones.

TRBJ2-3 | NA | many | TRBV29-1 | 14 | TGCAGCGTTGAAGGCTACAGGGCGGCAGATACGCAGTATTTT | CSVEGYRAADTQYF
TRBJ2-5 | NA | many | TRBV19 | 15 | TGTGCCAGTAGTCCCAGGAAGGGTGTTAAAGAGACCCAGTACTTC | CASSPRKGVKETQYF
TRBJ1-6 | TRBD1 | many | TRBV7-9 | 16 | TGTGCCAGCAGCCGCGGGACAGCATTTTCTACGGCACCCCTCCACTTT | CASSRGTAFSTAPLHF
TRBJ2-1 | NA | few | TRBV25-1 | 12 | TGTGCCAGCAGTGAATTGTTGGGTAAGCAGTTCTTC | CASSELLGKQFF
TRBJ2-7 | NA | few | TRBV29-1 | 14 | TGCAGCGTTGAAGGGGAGGCAGGGGGGTACGAGCAGTACTTC | CSVEGEAGGYEQYF
TRBJ2-7 | TRBD1 | many | TRBV6-5 | 16 | TGTGCCAGCAGTTACTCAGGGGGGACAGGGATTTACGAGCAGTACTTC | CASSYSGGTGIYEQYF
TRBJ2-5 | NA | many | TRBV7-3 | 13 | TGTGCCAGCAGCCCGGCAGGGGAAGAGACCCAGTACTTC | CASSPAGEETQYF
TRBJ2-7 | TRBD2 | many | TRBV5-6 | 16 | TGTGCCAGCAGCTTGGGTATAGCGGGAGGGCCAGGCGAGCAGTACTTC | CASSLGIAGGPGEQYF
TRBJ2-3 | NA | once | TRBV18 | 16 | TGTGCCGGCTCACCAGCTAGTTTGGCGGCCACAGATACGCAGTATTTT | CAGSPASLAATDTQYF
TRBJ2-7 | NA | many | TRBV27 | 14 | TGTGCCAGCAGTTCGTACAGGGCTGTCCACGAGCAGTACTTC | CASSSYRAVHEQYF
TRBJ2-1 | TRBD2 | NA | TRBV10-3 | 13 | TGTGCCAATAGCGGGGGGGTCTACAATGAGCAGTTCTTC | CANSGGVYNEQFF
TRBJ2-1 | NA | many | TRBV7-8 | 13 | TGTGCCAGCATCCCCCCCCGAGCAAATGAGCAGTTCTTC | CASIPPRANEQFF
TRBJ2-7 | NA | many | TRBV9 | 15 | TGTGCCAGCAGCGCTCCCGGGACGATGTCCTACGAGCAGTACTTC | CASSAPGTMSYEQYF
TRBJ1-5 | NA | many | TRBV12-3/TRBV12-4 | 14 | TGTGCCAGCAGTCCGCAGGGGATCAATCAGCCCCAGCATTTT | CASSPQGINQPQHF
TRBJ2-1 | NA | few | TRBV6-1 | 14 | TGTGCCAGCAGCGGACTGGGGTTGCACAATGAGCAGTTCTTC | CASSGLGLHNEQFF
TRBJ1-2 | NA | many | TRBV7-2 | 13 | TGTGCCAGCAGCTTAGAGGATCTCTATGGCTACACCTTC | CASSLEDLYGYTF
TRBJ2-1 | TRBD2 | NA | TRBV4-1 | 13 | TGCGCCGGAGGCCGGGAGGGCCGGGGTGAGCAGTTCTTC | CAGGREGRGEQFF
TRBJ2-5 | TRBD1 | many | TRBV30 | 11 | TGTGCCTGGGGGACAGGGGAGACCCAGTACTTC | CAWGTGETQYF
TRBJ1-2 | TRBD1 | many | TRBV12-3/TRBV12-4 | 15 | TGTGCCAGCACCTTGAGAGACAGGGGGCTCGGTGGCTACACCTTC | CASTLRDRGLGGYTF
TRBJ2-1 | TRBD2 | NA | TRBV18 | 15 | TGTGCCAGCTCACCAACGACTAGCGGTCACAATGAGCAGTTCTTC | CASSPTTSGHNEQFF
TRBJ2-1 | TRBD2 | many | TRBV10-3 | 18 | TGTGCCATCAGTGAAGGACTAGCGGGGACCAGCTCCTACAATGAGCAGTTCTTC | CAISEGLAGTSSYNEQFF
TRBJ1-6 | TRBD1 | many | TRBV6-1 | 13 | TGTGCCAGCAGTGGGACAGGGAATTCACCCCTCCACTTT | CASSGTGNSPLHF
TRBJ2-1 | TRBD2 | NA | TRBV20-1 | 15 | TGCAGTGCTGAAAGGACTAGCGGTTCCTACAATGAGCAGTTCTTC | CSAERTSGSYNEQFF
TRBJ1-5 | TRBD1 | few | TRBV18 | 16 | TGTGCCAGCTCACCTCAGGGACAGACAGTTAATCAGCCCCAGCATTTT | CASSPQGQTVNQPQHF
TRBJ2-3 | NA | NA | TRBV27 | 13 | TGTGCCGCCATCGGAGGGAGCTCAGATACGCAGTATTTT | CAAIGGSSDTQYF
TRBJ2-1 | NA | many | TRBV12-3/TRBV12-4 | 14 | TGTGCCAGCAGTTTTGTTCAGGGGGGCAATGAGCAGTTCTTC | CASSFVQGGNEQFF
TRBJ2-2 | TRBD2 | few | TRBV9 | 17 | TGTGCCAGCAGCGTGGAGGGCCTAGCGGTAAACACCGGGGAGCTGTTTTTT | CASSVEGLAVNTGELFF
TRBJ1-1 | TRBD1 | many | TRBV29-1 | 15 | TGCAGCGTTGAAGGTTGGAGGGGGCAGAGTACTGAAGCTTTCTTT | CSVEGWRGQSTEAFF
TRBJ2-7 | NA | many | TRBV20-1 | 13 | TGCAGTGCTAGAGGACTGATCTCCTACGAGCAGTACTTC | CSARGLISYEQYF
TRBJ1-1 | TRBD1 | many | TRBV5-1 | 16 | TGCGCCAGCAGCTCCGGACAGGTAAACTTTAACACTGAAGCTTTCTTT | CASSSGQVNFNTEAFF
TRBJ2-3 | TRBD2 | NA | TRBV24-1 | 14 | TGTGCCACCAGTGAATTTAGCGGGAGCGATACGCAGTATTTT | CATSEFSGSDTQYF
TRBJ2-1 | NA | NA | TRBV20-1 | 13 | TGCAGTGCTAGATGGGCCGGGAATGATGAGCAGTTCTTC | CSARWAGNDEQFF
TRBJ2-2 | NA | NA | TRBV7-2 | 16 | TGTGCCAGCAGCTTAGAAGGGGGGGGGAACGCCGGGGAGCTGTTTTTT | CASSLEGGGNAGELFF
TRBJ1-5 | NA | many | TRBV3-1 | 14 | TGTGCCAGCAGCTACCGGGACGGCAATCAGCCCCAGCATTTT | CASSYRDGNQPQHF
TRBJ1-3 | NA | many | TRBV12-3/TRBV12-4 | 13 | TGTGCCAGCAGTCTCGGAGTTGGAAACACCATATATTTT | CASSLGVGNTIYF
TRBJ2-7 | TRBD2 | NA | TRBV12-3/TRBV12-4 | 13 | TGTGCCCGCAGTTCCGGGGGGGCCTACGAGCAGTACTTC | CARSSGGAYEQYF
TRBJ2-3 | TRBD2 | NA | TRBV13 | 14 | TGTGCCAGCAGAAGACTAGCGGGAGGAGATACGCAGTATTTT | CASRRLAGGDTQYF
TRBJ2-7 | NA | many | TRBV5-1 | 13 | TGCGCCAGCAGCTTGATAACTAGCAGCGAGCAGTACTTC | CASSLITSSEQYF
TRBJ2-1 | TRBD1 | many | TRBV7-8 | 14 | TGTGCCAGCAGCTTAACTCAGGGGGACAATGAGCAGTTCTTC | CASSLTQGDNEQFF
TRBJ1-2 | TRBD1 | many | TRBV20-1 | 15 | TGCAGTGCTAGAGCCCCGGGACAGGGAAACTATGGCTACACCTTC | CSARAPGQGNYGYTF
TRBJ2-1 | TRBD2 | many | TRBV5-1 | 16 | TGCGCCAGCAGCTTTGTTAGCGGGAGGCCAGGGAGTGAGCAGTTCTTC | CASSFVSGRPGSEQFF
TRBJ1-2 | NA | many | TRBV28 | 15 | TGTGCCAGCAGTCCCCGAGGGACCTACGACTATGGCTACACCTTC | CASSPRGTYDYGYTF
TRBJ2-3 | NA | many | TRBV20-1 | 14 | TGCAGTGCAGGGTCCGAGACTCGCACAGATACGCAGTATTTT | CSAGSETRTDTQYF
TRBJ1-1 | TRBD1 | many | TRBV3-1 | 17 | TGTGCCAGCAGCCAACGCGGACAGGGCCTCATGAACACTGAAGCTTTCTTT | CASSQRGQGLMNTEAFF
TRBJ1-5 | NA | NA | TRBV12-3/TRBV12-4 | 16 | TGTGCCAGCAGTTTTCGGGTGGGAGCTAGCACAGATACGCAGCATTTT | CASSFRVGASTDTQHF